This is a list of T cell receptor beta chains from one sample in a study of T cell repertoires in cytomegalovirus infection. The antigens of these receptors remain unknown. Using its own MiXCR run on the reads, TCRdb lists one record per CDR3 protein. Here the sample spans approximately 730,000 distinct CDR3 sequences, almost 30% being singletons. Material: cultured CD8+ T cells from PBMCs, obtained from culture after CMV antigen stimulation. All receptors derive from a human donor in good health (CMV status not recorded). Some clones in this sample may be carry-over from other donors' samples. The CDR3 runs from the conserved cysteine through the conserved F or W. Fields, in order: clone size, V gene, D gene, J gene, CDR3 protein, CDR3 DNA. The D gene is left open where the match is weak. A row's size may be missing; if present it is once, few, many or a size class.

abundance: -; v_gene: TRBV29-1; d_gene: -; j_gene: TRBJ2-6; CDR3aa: CSVEGDSSGANVLTF; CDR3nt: TGCAGCGTTGAAGGGGATAGCTCTGGGGCCAACGTCCTGACTTTC
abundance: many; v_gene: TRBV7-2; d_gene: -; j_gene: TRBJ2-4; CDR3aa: CASSLAYIQYF; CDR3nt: TGTGCCAGCAGCTTAGCTTACATTCAGTACTTC
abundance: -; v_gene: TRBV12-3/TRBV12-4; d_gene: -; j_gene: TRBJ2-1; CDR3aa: CASSLPGLSPHEQFF; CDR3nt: TGTGCCAGCAGTCTTCCGGGACTCAGCCCACATGAGCAGTTCTTC
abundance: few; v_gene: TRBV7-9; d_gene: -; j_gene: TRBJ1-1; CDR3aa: CASSGDSEAFF; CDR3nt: TGTGCCAGCAGCGGAGATTCTGAAGCTTTCTTT
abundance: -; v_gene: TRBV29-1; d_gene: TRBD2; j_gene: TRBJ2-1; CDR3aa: CSVGLAGYNEQFF; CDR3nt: TGCAGCGTTGGGTTAGCGGGGTACAATGAGCAGTTCTTC
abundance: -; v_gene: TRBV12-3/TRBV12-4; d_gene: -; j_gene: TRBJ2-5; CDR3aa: CASSFVVPETQYF; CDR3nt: TGTGCCAGCAGTTTCGTGGTACCAGAGACCCAGTACTTC
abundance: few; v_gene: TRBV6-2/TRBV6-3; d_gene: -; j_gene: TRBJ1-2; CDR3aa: CASRTRQAGRDGYTF; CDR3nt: TGTGCCAGCAGGACCCGACAGGCCGGTCGAGATGGCTACACCTTC
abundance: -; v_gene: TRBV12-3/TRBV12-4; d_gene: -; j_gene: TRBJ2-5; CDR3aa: CASSLRAAKSETQYF; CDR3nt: TGTGCCAGCAGTTTAAGGGCGGCAAAGTCCGAGACCCAGTACTTC
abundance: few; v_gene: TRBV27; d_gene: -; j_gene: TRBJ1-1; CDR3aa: CASKYPGSTEAFF; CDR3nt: TGTGCCAGCAAATATCCGGGGAGCACTGAAGCTTTCTTT
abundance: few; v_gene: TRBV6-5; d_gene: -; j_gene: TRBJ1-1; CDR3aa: CASSYSSIQGTNTEAFF; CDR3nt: TGTGCCAGCAGTTACTCTTCCATTCAGGGAACGAACACTGAAGCTTTCTTT
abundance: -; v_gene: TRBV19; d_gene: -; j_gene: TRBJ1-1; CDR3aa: CASSPWGEHTEAFF; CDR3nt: TGTGCCAGTAGTCCCTGGGGGGAGCACACTGAAGCTTTCTTT
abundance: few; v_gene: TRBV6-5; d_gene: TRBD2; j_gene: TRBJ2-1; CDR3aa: CASRTGTSGYNEQFF; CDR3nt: TGTGCCAGCAGAACCGGGACTAGCGGGTACAATGAGCAGTTCTTC
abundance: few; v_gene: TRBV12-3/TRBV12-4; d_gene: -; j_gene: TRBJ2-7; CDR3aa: CASSSSRGTYEQYF; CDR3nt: TGTGCCAGCAGTTCCTCTCGGGGCACCTACGAGCAGTACTTC
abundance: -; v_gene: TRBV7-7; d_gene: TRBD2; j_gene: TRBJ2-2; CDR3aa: CASSLGRGGPAGELFF; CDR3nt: TGTGCTAGCAGCTTAGGACGGGGGGGCCCCGCCGGGGAGCTGTTTTTT
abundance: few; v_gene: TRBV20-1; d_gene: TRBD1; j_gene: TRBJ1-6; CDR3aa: CSARTPGQGIYNSPLHF; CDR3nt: TGCAGTGCCCGGACTCCGGGACAGGGAATCTATAATTCACCCCTCCACTTT
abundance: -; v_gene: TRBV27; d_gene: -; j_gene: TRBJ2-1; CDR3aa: CASSSTGPYNEQFF; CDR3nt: TGTGCCAGCAGTTCGACAGGCCCCTACAATGAGCAGTTCTTC
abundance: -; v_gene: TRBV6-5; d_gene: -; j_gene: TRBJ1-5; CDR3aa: CASSYSTGRGGQPQHF; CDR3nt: TGTGCCAGCAGTTACTCCACGGGCAGGGGTGGTCAGCCCCAGCATTTT
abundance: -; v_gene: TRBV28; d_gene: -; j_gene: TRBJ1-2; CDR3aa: CASSELGTYGYTF; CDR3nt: TGTGCCAGCAGTGAACTGGGTACCTATGGCTACACCTTC
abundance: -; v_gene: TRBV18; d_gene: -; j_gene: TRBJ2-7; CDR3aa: CASSPPPGQYF; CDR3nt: TGTGCCAGCTCACCCCCCCCTGGGCAGTACTTC
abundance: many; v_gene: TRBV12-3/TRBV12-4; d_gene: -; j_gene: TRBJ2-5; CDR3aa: CASSLSDNPALETQYF; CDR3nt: TGTGCCAGCAGTTTATCGGACAACCCCGCCCTGGAGACCCAGTACTTC
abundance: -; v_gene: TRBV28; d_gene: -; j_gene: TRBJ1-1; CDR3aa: CASSFFAGSYGPNTEAFF; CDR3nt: TGTGCCAGCAGTTTTTTTGCGGGGTCGTACGGGCCGAACACTGAAGCTTTCTTT
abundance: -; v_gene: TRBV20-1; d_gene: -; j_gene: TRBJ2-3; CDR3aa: CSAGGLAIDDTQYF; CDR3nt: TGCAGTGCTGGGGGCCTTGCCATAGATGATACGCAGTATTTT
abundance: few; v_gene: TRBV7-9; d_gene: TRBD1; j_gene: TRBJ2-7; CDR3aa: CASSLPRTGGEEQYF; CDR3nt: TGTGCCAGCAGCCTCCCCCGGACAGGGGGCGAGGAGCAGTACTTC
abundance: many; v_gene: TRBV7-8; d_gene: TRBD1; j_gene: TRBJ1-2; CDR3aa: CASSLGGGGARHGPYGYTF; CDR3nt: TGTGCCAGCAGCTTAGGCGGAGGGGGCGCGCGGCATGGCCCATATGGCTACACCTTC